This paragraph covers one T cell receptor (beta chain) sequence. No antigen is known for it. This entry is derived from a study of cytomegalovirus exposure and HLA in healthy donors. The primer mix had 60 Vbeta and 13 Jbeta primers. The method was immunoSEQ multiplex PCR; TCRdb's version includes in-frame clones alone and lacks a portion of them. The sample records 150,000 to 200,000 clones, around two thirds being singletons. Whole-study results and caveats: A later analysis reported that several of the most significant clusters appeared to be linked to common viral pathogens, among them Epstein-Barr virus.

The sequencing input was PBMCs. The TCR sequence derives from a man aged 35 to 55 in good health and CMV-seronegative.

The CDR3 here is CASSVLPSERENAETQYF. The CDR3 bases are TGTGCCAGCAGCGTACTCCCCTCGGAGCGGGAGAATGCGGAGACCCAGTACTTC. V usage is TRBV9 and J usage is TRBJ2-5; 8 bases align to TRBD2. This CDR3 is 18 amino acids long. Germline V gives CDR1 SGDLS, CDR2 YYNGEE. The ends lost 1 base at V and 5 bases at J; junction bases unmatched: 16.